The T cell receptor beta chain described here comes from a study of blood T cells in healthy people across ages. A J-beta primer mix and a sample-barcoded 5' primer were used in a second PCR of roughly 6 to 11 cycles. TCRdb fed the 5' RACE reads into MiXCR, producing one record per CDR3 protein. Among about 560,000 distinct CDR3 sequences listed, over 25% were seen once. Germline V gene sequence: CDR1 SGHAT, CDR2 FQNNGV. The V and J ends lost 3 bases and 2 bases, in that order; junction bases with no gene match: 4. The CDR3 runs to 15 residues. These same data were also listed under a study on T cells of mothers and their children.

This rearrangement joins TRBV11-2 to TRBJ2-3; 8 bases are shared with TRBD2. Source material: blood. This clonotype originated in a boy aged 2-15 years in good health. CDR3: CASSFSGDYTDTQYF. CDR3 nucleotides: TGTGCCAGCAGCTTTAGCGGGGACTACACAGATACGCAGTATTTT.